These T cell receptor beta chains were read from a single sample in a study of cytomegalovirus exposure and HLA in healthy donors. TCRdb's table, derived via immunoSEQ multiplex PCR, lists solely in-frame clones and lacks some. The sample yields roughly 150,000 clones, 82% seen once. The sequenced material came from PBMCs. The source is a male donor in good health and CMV-seronegative. CDR3s include the opening cysteine and the closing phenylalanine or tryptophan. D genes are given only for firm matches. The listing skips clone size in some rows; elsewhere it reads once, few, many or a size class.

j_call v_call d_call clone_size cdr3_nt cdr3_aa
TRBJ2-1 TRBV19 TRBD2 once TGTGCCAGCAGTATGTTTACTAGCGTTTACAATGAGCAGTTCTTC CASSMFTSVYNEQFF
TRBJ1-3 TRBV4-1 TRBD1 once TGCGCCAGCAGCCTTATGGGACAGGGAAGAAACACCATATATTTT CASSLMGQGRNTIYF
TRBJ2-5 TRBV7-2 TRBD2 few TGTGCCAGCAGCTTAGGGTGGGAGGGCTGGGAGACCCAGTACTTC CASSLGWEGWETQYF
TRBJ1-2 TRBV27 . . TGTGCCAGCAGCGCGGCAAGCTCTAACTATGGCTACACCTTC CASSAASSNYGYTF
TRBJ1-1 TRBV5-4 . . TGTGCCAGCAGCGGGGACATTTCCCGGAACACTGAAGCTTTCTTT CASSGDISRNTEAFF
TRBJ2-7 TRBV5-4 . . TGTGCCAGCAGTACCGGGGTCGGAGGGAGAGGGACCTACGAGCAGTACTTC CASSTGVGGRGTYEQYF
TRBJ2-7 TRBV6-4 . . TGTGCCAGCAGGGGTCGGAAACAGGCTCCCGGGCAGTACTTC CASRGRKQAPGQYF
TRBJ2-7 TRBV5-1 TRBD2 once TGCGCCAGCAGCTCCACTAGCGGGAGTGACGAGCAGTACTTC CASSSTSGSDEQYF
TRBJ2-5 TRBV6-6 . . TGTGCCAGCAGCCTAGCGCCCCAAGAGACCCAGTACTTC CASSLAPQETQYF
TRBJ2-5 TRBV11-1 . . TGTGCCAGCAGCTACCGGGAGACCCAGTACTTC CASSYRETQYF
TRBJ1-6 TRBV30 . . TGTGCCTGGACCTTAAGCGGGGGGGCCTATAATTCACCCCTCCACTTT CAWTLSGGAYNSPLHF
TRBJ2-2 TRBV11-2 . once TGTGCCAGCAGCCCCGTGACCGGGGAGCTGTTTTTT CASSPVTGELFF